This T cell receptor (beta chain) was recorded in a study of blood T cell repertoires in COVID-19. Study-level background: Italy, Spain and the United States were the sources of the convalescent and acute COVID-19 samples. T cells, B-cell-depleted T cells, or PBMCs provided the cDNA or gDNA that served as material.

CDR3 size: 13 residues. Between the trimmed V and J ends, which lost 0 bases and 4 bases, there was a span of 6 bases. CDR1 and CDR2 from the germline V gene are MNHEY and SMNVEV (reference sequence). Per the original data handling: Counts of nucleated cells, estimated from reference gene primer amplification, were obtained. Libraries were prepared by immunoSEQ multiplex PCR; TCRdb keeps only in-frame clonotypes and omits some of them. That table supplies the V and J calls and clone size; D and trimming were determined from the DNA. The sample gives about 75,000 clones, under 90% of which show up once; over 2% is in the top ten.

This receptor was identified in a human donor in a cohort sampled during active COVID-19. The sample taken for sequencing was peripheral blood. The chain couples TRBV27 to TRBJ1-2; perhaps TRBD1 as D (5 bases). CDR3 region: CASSLSGVYGYTF. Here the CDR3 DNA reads TGTGCCAGCAGTTTATCAGGGGTCTATGGCTACACCTTC.